Listed below are T cell receptor beta chains from one sample, sequenced in a study of cytomegalovirus exposure and HLA in healthy donors. The method was immunoSEQ multiplex PCR; TCRdb's version includes in-frame clones alone and lacks a portion of them. The sample holds 200,000 or so clones, around 70% seen once. The material sequenced was PBMCs. The receptors derive from a man aged 40-50 years in good health and CMV-seropositive. Both conserved end residues are part of each CDR3. A D gene is named only where the DNA matches it firmly. Not every row has a clone size; where given, it reads once, few, many or a size class.

length | J | V | size | D | DNA | CDR3
16 | TRBJ2-7 | TRBV6-1 | NA | NA | TGTGCCAGCAGTGTCGGCTCTTCAGGGATTTCATACGAGCAGTACTTC | CASSVGSSGISYEQYF
14 | TRBJ1-4 | TRBV6-5 | NA | NA | TGTGCCAGCAAGCCGGGCGGGACTTTCGGAAAACTGTTTTTT | CASKPGGTFGKLFF
14 | TRBJ2-5 | TRBV18 | NA | NA | TGTGCCAGCTCACCACTAGACAGGCCAGAGACCCAGTACTTC | CASSPLDRPETQYF
16 | TRBJ1-2 | TRBV28 | NA | TRBD1 | TGTGCCAGCAGTTTGGGGACAGGGGGTCTGAGCTATGGCTACACCTTC | CASSLGTGGLSYGYTF
12 | TRBJ2-3 | TRBV19 | few | TRBD2 | TGTGCCACCCGGCGGGGGACAGATACGCAGTATTTT | CATRRGTDTQYF
14 | TRBJ1-1 | TRBV4-1 | once | NA | TGCGCCAGCAGCCACCCGACAGTGAACACTGAAGCTTTCTTT | CASSHPTVNTEAFF
16 | TRBJ2-7 | TRBV28 | NA | TRBD1 | TGTGCCAGCAGTTTGGCGGGTAGAATCGGGACAGACGAGCAGTACTTC | CASSLAGRIGTDEQYF
16 | TRBJ1-4 | TRBV7-9 | NA | TRBD1 | TGTGCCAGCAGCTACGGGACAGGGAGTAGGAATGAAAAACTGTTTTTT | CASSYGTGSRNEKLFF
14 | TRBJ2-7 | TRBV10-1 | NA | TRBD1 | TGCGCCAGTTCGACAGGGGGTATAGGTGACGAGCAGTACTTC | CASSTGGIGDEQYF
16 | TRBJ1-4 | TRBV4-1 | NA | NA | TGCGCCAGCAGCCAAGGAAGGGTAGGCGGGGGGGAAAAACTGTTTTTT | CASSQGRVGGGEKLFF
14 | TRBJ2-7 | TRBV4-1 | NA | NA | TGCGCCAGCAGCCAACCCAGACAGAGCCACGAGCAGTACTTC | CASSQPRQSHEQYF
13 | TRBJ1-1 | TRBV6-1 | few | TRBD1 | TGTGCCAGTTCTCCGGGACAGGGGCCTGAAGCTTTCTTT | CASSPGQGPEAFF
16 | TRBJ2-1 | TRBV7-9 | NA | TRBD2 | TGTGCCAGCAGTTCGAGGACTAGCGGGGGGTTTGGTGAGCAGTTCTTC | CASSSRTSGGFGEQFF
16 | TRBJ2-6 | TRBV19 | once | TRBD1 | TGTGCCAGTAGTCTCCAGGGGGCTCCTGGGGCCAACGTCCTGACTTTC | CASSLQGAPGANVLTF
14 | TRBJ2-7 | TRBV5-4 | NA | NA | TGTGCCAGCAGTCTGGGGGCGGATTTCTACGAGCAGTACTTC | CASSLGADFYEQYF
14 | TRBJ1-1 | TRBV7-9 | NA | NA | TGTGCCAGCAGCCCTGGCGGATTATCCTATAGTGCTTTCTTT | CASSPGGLSYSAFF
16 | TRBJ2-1 | TRBV5-1 | NA | TRBD2 | TGCGCCAGCAGCCTTCGACTAGCGGGGGGATACAATGAGCAGTTCTTC | CASSLRLAGGYNEQFF
14 | TRBJ2-5 | TRBV14 | NA | NA | TGTGCCAGCAGCGGGGGGGGGCCCCACGAGACCCAGTACTTC | CASSGGGPHETQYF
13 | TRBJ2-7 | TRBV4-1 | NA | NA | TGCGCCAGCAGCCACCCCGGGTTCTACGAGCAGTACTTC | CASSHPGFYEQYF
12 | TRBJ1-1 | TRBV5-4 | NA | NA | TGTGCCAGCAGCACACTGAACACTGAAGCTTTCTTT | CASSTLNTEAFF
14 | TRBJ1-4 | TRBV19 | NA | NA | TGTGCCAGTAGTATCTCCAGGGATCACGGGAAACTGTTTTTT | CASSISRDHGKLFF
13 | TRBJ2-5 | TRBV28 | once | NA | TGTGCCAGCAGTTCCGGACTCCCGGAGACCCAGTACTTC | CASSSGLPETQYF
17 | TRBJ1-6 | TRBV2 | NA | TRBD1 | TGTGCCAGCAGCACGGACAGGGGAAGGTCCTATAATTCACCCCTCCACTTT | CASSTDRGRSYNSPLHF
14 | TRBJ1-3 | TRBV6-5 | NA | TRBD1 | TGTGCCGTAAAAAAGGGGGCGCGGGGAAACACCATATATTTT | CAVKKGARGNTIYF
15 | TRBJ2-3 | TRBV6-6 | NA | TRBD2 | TGTGCCAGCAGGGGGACTAGTGGGGCCTCAGATACGCAGTATTTT | CASRGTSGASDTQYF
15 | TRBJ2-2 | TRBV5-1 | NA | NA | TGCGCCAGCAGCTTGGGATTACTGAACACCGGGGAGCTGTTTTTT | CASSLGLLNTGELFF
15 | TRBJ1-2 | TRBV6-5 | NA | TRBD1 | TGTGCCAGCGCCCTATCCGGACAGGGCCTCTATGGCTACACCTTC | CASALSGQGLYGYTF
14 | TRBJ1-3 | TRBV6-6 | NA | NA | TGTGCCAGCAGTTCCCCGGGGACTGGAAACACCATATATTTT | CASSSPGTGNTIYF
15 | TRBJ2-3 | TRBV6-1 | NA | TRBD2 | TGTGCCAGTTCTGTCCCTAGCGGGGTTTCAGATACGCAGTATTTT | CASSVPSGVSDTQYF
13 | TRBJ1-4 | TRBV28 | NA | TRBD1 | TGTGCCAGCCGTACAGGGGGAGCAGAAAAACTGTTTTTT | CASRTGGAEKLFF
17 | TRBJ1-5 | TRBV19 | NA | NA | TGTGCCAGTACCGATTCTCTGTTGGGACTCAATTGGCGGCCCCAGCATTTT | CASTDSLLGLNWRPQHF
15 | TRBJ2-5 | TRBV4-3 | NA | NA | TGCGCCAGCAGCCAAGTCTCGGGGGGCGTGAAGACCCAGTACTTC | CASSQVSGGVKTQYF
14 | TRBJ1-1 | TRBV10-1 | NA | TRBD1 | TGCGCCAGCAGAATCGACAGGGGTTCCACTGAAGCTTTCTTT | CASRIDRGSTEAFF
15 | TRBJ2-1 | TRBV5-1 | NA | TRBD1 | TGCGCCAGCAGCTTAGGACAGGGGTCATACAATGAGCAGTTCTTC | CASSLGQGSYNEQFF
13 | TRBJ1-3 | TRBV9 | NA | NA | TGTGCCAGCAGCGTCAGGGGTGGAAACACCATATATTTT | CASSVRGGNTIYF
13 | TRBJ1-1 | TRBV6-1 | NA | NA | TGTGCCAGCACGTCGAGGTTGAACACTGAAGCTTTCTTT | CASTSRLNTEAFF
15 | TRBJ1-1 | TRBV7-9 | NA | NA | TGTGCCAGCAGCTCCATGTCCCGCAGGGGTGGTGAAGCTTTCTTT | CASSSMSRRGGEAFF
13 | TRBJ2-2 | TRBV28 | NA | NA | TGTGCCAGCATCAGAGGCCTCGTCGGGGAGCTGTTTTTT | CASIRGLVGELFF
15 | TRBJ2-1 | TRBV7-2 | NA | TRBD1 | TGTGCCAGCAGCTCGAACAGGGGGAGCTACAATGAGCAGTTCTTC | CASSSNRGSYNEQFF
14 | TRBJ1-3 | TRBV5-6 | NA | NA | TGTGCCAGCAGCTTGGTGAGGGCGGGAAACACCATATATTTT | CASSLVRAGNTIYF
14 | TRBJ2-2 | TRBV10-3 | NA | TRBD2 | TGTGCCATCAAAGCGGGGGGATACACCGGGGAGCTGTTTTTT | CAIKAGGYTGELFF
14 | TRBJ2-7 | TRBV2 | NA | TRBD1 | TGTGCCAGCAGTGTGGACAGGGGGCCCTACGAGCAGTACTTC | CASSVDRGPYEQYF
11 | TRBJ2-7 | TRBV4-3 | NA | NA | TGCGCCAGCAGCCAATTTGAGGAGCAGTACTTC | CASSQFEEQYF
13 | TRBJ2-7 | TRBV6-5 | NA | NA | TGTGCCGGCAGTTACGACAGCCACTACGAGCAGTACTTC | CAGSYDSHYEQYF
14 | TRBJ2-2 | TRBV6-5 | NA | NA | TGTGCCAGCAGTTACGACAGGAACACCGGGGAGCTGTTTTTT | CASSYDRNTGELFF
17 | TRBJ2-7 | TRBV13 | NA | NA | TGTGCCAGCAGCCCCGACAGGGAGCGGGGGAGCTCCTACGAGCAGTACTTC | CASSPDRERGSSYEQYF
13 | TRBJ1-2 | TRBV11-2 | NA | TRBD1 | TGTGCCAGCAGCTCGGACAGGGATTATGGCTACACCTTC | CASSSDRDYGYTF
15 | TRBJ2-2 | TRBV2 | NA | TRBD1 | TGTGCCAGCGGGACAGGGGGCGCAAAGACCGGGGAGCTGTTTTTT | CASGTGGAKTGELFF
14 | TRBJ1-2 | TRBV5-1 | NA | NA | TGCGCCAGCAGCTGGGGGGTTCGGGACTATGGCTACACCTTC | CASSWGVRDYGYTF
14 | TRBJ1-4 | TRBV5-6 | NA | TRBD1 | TGTGCCAGCAGCATACAGGGGGCCAATGAAAAACTGTTTTTT | CASSIQGANEKLFF
16 | TRBJ1-3 | TRBV19 | NA | TRBD1 | TGTGCCAGTAGTATACCCGGGACAGTACCTGGAAACACCATATATTTT | CASSIPGTVPGNTIYF
14 | TRBJ2-7 | TRBV6-1 | once | NA | TGTGCCAGCAGGTCAGGGGGGAACTCCTACGAGCAGTACTTC | CASRSGGNSYEQYF